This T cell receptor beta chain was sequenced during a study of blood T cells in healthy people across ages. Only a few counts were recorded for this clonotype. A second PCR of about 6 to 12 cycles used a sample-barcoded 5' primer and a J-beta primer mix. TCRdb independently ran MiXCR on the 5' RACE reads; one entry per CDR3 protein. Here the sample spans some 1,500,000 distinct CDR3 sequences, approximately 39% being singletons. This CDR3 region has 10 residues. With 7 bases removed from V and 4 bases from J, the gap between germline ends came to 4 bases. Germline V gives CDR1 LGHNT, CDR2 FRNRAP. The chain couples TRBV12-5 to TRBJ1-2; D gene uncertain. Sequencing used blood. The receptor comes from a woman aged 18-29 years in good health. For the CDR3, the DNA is TGTGCTAGTGTCCGCTATGGCTACACCTTC. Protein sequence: CASVRYGYTF.